Below, 2 T cell receptor beta chains from the same sample are listed, as sequenced in a study of shared clonotypes between healthy human individuals. Clones were read by immunoSEQ multiplex PCR, and TCRdb kept only the in-frame ones, dropping some. The table lists around 2.3 million clones, approximately 96% of them singletons. The sample comprised naive CD4+ T cells sorted from blood. Subset described: CD45RA+ positively selected. The receptor set was obtained from a man aged 18 to 29 in good health.

The chain carries TRBV2 and TRBJ2-3; a possible D gene is TRBD2 (5 bases). The CDR3 contains 12 residues. V dropped 10 bases and J dropped 1 base, with 9 bases sitting between them. CDR1 and CDR2 from the germline V gene are SNHLY and FYNNEI. The CDR3, as DNA: TGTGCCATCCGGGATGGCACAGATACGCAGTATTTT. Its protein is CAIRDGTDTQYF.

With respect to this clone: Other nucleotide sequences in the sample specify the same CDR3. The V gene is TRBV5-6, the J gene TRBJ1-5, with D possibly TRBD1 on 5 matching bases. CDR1 is SGHDT, CDR2 YYEEEE, per germline. The ends were cut back, 1 base at V and 4 bases at J, with 9 bases in the middle. This CDR3 region has 14 residues. In DNA form, the CDR3 reads TGTGCCAGCAGCTTGAGAGGGGCGAATCAGCCCCAGCATTTT. The encoded protein is CASSLRGANQPQHF. The complete variable domain, with remaining parts taken from reference TRBV5-6 and TRBJ1-5, reads DAGVTQSPTHLIKTRGQQVTLRCSPKSGHDTVSWYQQALGQGPQFIFQYYEEEERQRGNFPDRFSGHQFPNYSSELNVNALLLGDSALYLCASSLRGANQPQHFGDGTRLSIL.